This T cell receptor beta chain was retrieved from a study of regulatory T cells in long-lasting Graves disease (dated by TCRdb to about 2021). About the study as a whole: Patients with newly diagnosed Graves' disease had been on antithyroid drugs for under 3 months. Patients with persistent Graves' disease were compared with patients with newly diagnosed Graves' disease using TCR sequencing and RNA sequencing of peripheral blood. The study was conducted in China and was registered as a clinical trial. A total of roughly 33 samples underwent TCR sequencing: some 13 from persistent and around 20 from newly diagnosed Graves' disease patients.

Trimming costs V 2 bases and J 1 base, and their ends lie 5 bases apart. The cysteine opens and the phenylalanine closes a CDR3 of 13 amino acids. The sequence is cut down to CDR3 DNA, 39 bases in frame from base 1. Per the germline V gene, SGHTA is the CDR1 and FQGNSA is the CDR2. This clonotype was found many times. What antigen it recognizes has not been identified. The input lacks base qualities; no much larger clone sits a single base away. The library was produced with multiplex PCR. The sequencer listed for this sample is Illumina HiSeq 4000. To build TCR beta libraries, CDR3 regions were amplified by Arm-PCR using iRepertoire HTBI primers. Before sequencing, the PCR products went through gel purification. In the original analysis: Across samples, around 58 TRBV and roughly 13 TRBJ segments were identified and used for gene usage analysis of CDR3 amino acid clonotypes. COPE and FqMerger were used to merge filtered high-quality paired reads into contigs. BLAST was used to align contigs to the IMGT TRBV, TRBD and TRBJ reference genes, and CDR3 was defined following IMGT. Highly expanded clones were defined as clonotypes with a frequency above 0.1%. Shannon entropy was used to measure repertoire diversity, and the Gini coefficient was used to measure V-J evenness. Clonotypes shared by more than one individual were considered public. The raw public reads went through TCRdb reprocessing: fastp at Q25, MiXCR clone calling, in-frame beta chains kept. When rows share a CDR3 protein, they turn into one entry using the most common DNA and genes. Clone size and V and J calls follow TCRdb, not the original study. The sample yields some 250,000 distinct CDR3 sequences; 15% to 20% were counted once. 14% of the sample rests with the top ten.

General findings and caveats noted by the study authors: The authors acknowledged the small sample size as a limitation that may reduce accuracy. The study examined only peripheral blood because the primary lesion, thyroid tissue, could not be accessed. Sequencing and analysis were limited to the TCR beta chain. TRBV28, TRBJ1-2 and TRBJ2-5 were preferentially used in persistent disease, while TRBV20-1 and TRBJ2-1 were favored in newly diagnosed disease. Persistent Graves' disease patients showed lower TCR Shannon entropy and fewer highly expanded clones than newly diagnosed patients, suggesting clonal expansion. Persistent patients shared more public clonotypes among themselves (2,741) than newly diagnosed patients did (about 970).

Interpreted using the paper, the time point label stands for: newly diagnosed GD, antithyroid drugs for less than 3 months. For both TCR sequencing and RNA sequencing, RNA was extracted from PBMCs in TRIzol. Graves' disease was diagnosed according to American Thyroid Association guidelines. Patients for the study were recruited at an endocrinology department in Xi'an, China. Each patient gave approximately 10 milliliters of peripheral blood, collected in an EDTA anticoagulant tube. Ficoll Paque Plus density gradient separation was used to isolate PBMCs, and no additional T cell sorting was done. RNA quality was checked with an Agilent 2100 Bioanalyzer and agarose gel, and concentration with a NanoDrop 2000. This same sample was also part of a study on T cells in Graves' hyperthyroidism and ophthalmopathy. That second report states: Stable Graves' hyperthyroidism was defined as the absence of progression to ophthalmopathy over 18 months of follow-up. Hyperthyroidism patients were newly diagnosed, with disease duration under 2 months, and aged 18 to 65 years. Exclusion was applied to patients with uncontrolled infections, other autoimmune diseases, pregnancy or lactation. Diagnoses relied on clinical symptoms, serum thyroxine and TRAb, thyroid ultrasound and orbital computed tomography. A first-round RT-PCR of the TCR CDR3 used the HTBI primer set with the Qiagen OneStep RT-PCR kit. Most expanded thyroid clonotypes (frequency above 0.001) were also detected in blood, suggesting blood repertoires may reflect thyroid immune responses. In cross-validation, a model built on a 13 V-J signature told ophthalmopathy apart from stable hyperthyroidism with over 85% sensitivity and 81% to 82% specificity, and in testing the same model reached 80%/75%. In validation, progression to ophthalmopathy was predicted by the model with almost 71% sensitivity and nearly 75% specificity, a median of roughly six months before onset. To identify distinguishing TCR V-J signatures, a discovery cohort of some 99 patients was used, comprising 43 with Graves' ophthalmopathy and 57 with stable Graves' hyperthyroidism. An independent validation cohort of around 19 hyperthyroidism patients and about 16 patients who later progressed to ophthalmopathy tested prospective prediction of ophthalmopathy. The roughly 100 discovery patients were randomly split 7:3 into training and test sets. Thyroid tissue and blood T-cell repertoires from over 5 Graves' hyperthyroidism patients were also compared in the study. Following sampling, methimazole starting at 30 mg daily was given to hyperthyroidism patients, and high-dose intravenous methylprednisolone was given to ophthalmopathy patients. Libraries were constructed in a second round of multiplex PCR, after which size selection and purification were performed. The libraries were sequenced on an Illumina HiSeq2000 using paired-end 100 bp reads. SOAPnuke was used to process the raw data, throwing out any read that contained adapters or uncalled bases, had a mean Phred below 15, or lacked an exact constant-primer or identifier match. High-quality paired reads were merged using COPE v1.2.5, and each unique nucleotide sequence was defined as a clonotype. MiTCR v1.1 was used to align the clonotypes against IMGT TRBV, TRBD and TRBJ reference segments. Analysis was restricted to V-J combinations with a frequency above 0.0001, which covered over 98% of repertoires. The TCS score was defined as the ratio of F50 (clonal expansion) to E x V (chaos), calculated using BLOSUM62-based TCRdist between CDR3 peptides within each V-J. Welch's t-statistics and random forest reduced roughly 540 V-J features to about 12, which were used in a naive Bayes classifier (R e1071). No statistical method was used to set the sample size in advance, and investigators knew the group allocation. The paper reports TCR Vbeta CDR3 sequencing of approximately 140 peripheral blood samples: under 45 ophthalmopathy, about 75 hyperthyroidism and around 17 progressor patients.

The input for sequencing was peripheral blood mononuclear cells (PBMCs), taken at new diagnosis, from a patient treated with antithyroid drugs. This chain is built from TRBV7-2 and TRBJ1-1, with no confident D gene call. The sequence was collected from a woman between 25 and 40 years old with Graves disease. Donor details come from another sample of the same person, matched by shared clones. The sequence in DNA is TGTGCCAGCAGCTTACTACCGAACACTGAAGCTTTCTTT. Protein translation: CASSLLPNTEAFF.